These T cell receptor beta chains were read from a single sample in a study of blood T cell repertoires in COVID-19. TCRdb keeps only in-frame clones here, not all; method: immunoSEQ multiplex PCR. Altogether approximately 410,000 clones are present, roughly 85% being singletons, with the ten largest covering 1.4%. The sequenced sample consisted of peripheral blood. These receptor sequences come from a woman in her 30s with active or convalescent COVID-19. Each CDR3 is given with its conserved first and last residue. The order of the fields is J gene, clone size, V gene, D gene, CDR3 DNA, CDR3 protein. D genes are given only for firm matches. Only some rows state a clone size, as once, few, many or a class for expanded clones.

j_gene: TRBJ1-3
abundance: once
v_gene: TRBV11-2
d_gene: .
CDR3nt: TGTGCCAGCAGCTTAGATTGGGGCGCCGGAAACACCATATATTTT
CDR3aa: CASSLDWGAGNTIYF

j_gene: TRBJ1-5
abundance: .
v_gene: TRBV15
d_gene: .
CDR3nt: TGTGCCACCAGCAGAAAGACAGATCAGCCCCAGCATTTT
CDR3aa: CATSRKTDQPQHF

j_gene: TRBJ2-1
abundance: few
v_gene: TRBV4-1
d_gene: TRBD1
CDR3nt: TGCGCCAGCAGCCATATCCAACCGGGACAGGGGGTCAATGAGCAGTTCTTC
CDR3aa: CASSHIQPGQGVNEQFF

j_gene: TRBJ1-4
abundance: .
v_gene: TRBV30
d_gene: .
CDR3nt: TGTGCCGGGAAGGAAAGGGAGCGCGAAAAACTGTTTTTT
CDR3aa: CAGKEREREKLFF

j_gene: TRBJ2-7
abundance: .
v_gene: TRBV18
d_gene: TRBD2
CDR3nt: TGTGCCAGCTCACCACCGCAGGGTGCAAGCGGGAGTCCCTACGAGCAGTACTTC
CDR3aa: CASSPPQGASGSPYEQYF

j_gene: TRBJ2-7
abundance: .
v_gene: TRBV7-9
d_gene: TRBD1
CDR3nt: TGTGCCAGCAGTATCCGGGACAGCTACGAGCAGTACTTC
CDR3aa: CASSIRDSYEQYF

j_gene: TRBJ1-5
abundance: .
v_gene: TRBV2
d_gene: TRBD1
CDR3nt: TGTGCCAGCAGTAAGTCCCCGGGACAGATGAGAGGTCAGCCCCAGCATTTT
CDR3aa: CASSKSPGQMRGQPQHF

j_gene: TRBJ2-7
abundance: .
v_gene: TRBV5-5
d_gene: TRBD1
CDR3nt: TGTGCCAGCAGCCCGGTTTGGGACAGGGGTTCCTACGAGCAGTACTTC
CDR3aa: CASSPVWDRGSYEQYF

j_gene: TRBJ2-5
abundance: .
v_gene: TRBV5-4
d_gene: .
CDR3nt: TGTGCCAGCAGGGGGAGTTCGGAGACCCAGTACTTC
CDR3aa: CASRGSSETQYF

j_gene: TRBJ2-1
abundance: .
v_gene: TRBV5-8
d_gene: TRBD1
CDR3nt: TGTGCCAGCAGGGACAGGGTCGATGAGCAGTTCTTC
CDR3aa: CASRDRVDEQFF